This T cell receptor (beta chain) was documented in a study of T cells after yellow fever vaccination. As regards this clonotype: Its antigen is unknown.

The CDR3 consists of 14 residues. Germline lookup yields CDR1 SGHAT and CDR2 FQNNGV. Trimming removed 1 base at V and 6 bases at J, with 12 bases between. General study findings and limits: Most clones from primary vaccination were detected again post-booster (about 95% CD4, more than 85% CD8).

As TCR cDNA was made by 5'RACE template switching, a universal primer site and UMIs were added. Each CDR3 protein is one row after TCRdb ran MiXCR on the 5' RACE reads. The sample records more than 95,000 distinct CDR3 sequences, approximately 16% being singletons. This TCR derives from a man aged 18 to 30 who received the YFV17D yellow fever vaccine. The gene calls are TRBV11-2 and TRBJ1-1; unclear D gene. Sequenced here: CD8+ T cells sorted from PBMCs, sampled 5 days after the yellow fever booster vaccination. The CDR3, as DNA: TGTGCCAGCAGCTTAGTCAGGATCGAACCTGAAGCTTTCTTT. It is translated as CASSLVRIEPEAFF.